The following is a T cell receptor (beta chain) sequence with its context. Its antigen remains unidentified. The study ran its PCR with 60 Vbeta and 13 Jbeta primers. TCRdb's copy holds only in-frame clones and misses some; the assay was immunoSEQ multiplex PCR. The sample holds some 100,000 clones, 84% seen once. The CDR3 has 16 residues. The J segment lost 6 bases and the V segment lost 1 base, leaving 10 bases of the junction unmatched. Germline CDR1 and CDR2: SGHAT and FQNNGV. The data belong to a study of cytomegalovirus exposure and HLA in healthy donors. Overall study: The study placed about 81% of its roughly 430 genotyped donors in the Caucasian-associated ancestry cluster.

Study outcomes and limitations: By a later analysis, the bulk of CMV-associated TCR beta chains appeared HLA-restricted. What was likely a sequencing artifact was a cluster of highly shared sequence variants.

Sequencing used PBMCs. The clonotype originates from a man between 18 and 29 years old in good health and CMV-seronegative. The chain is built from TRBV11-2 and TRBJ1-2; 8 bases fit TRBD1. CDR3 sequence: CASSLAARGRLDGYTF. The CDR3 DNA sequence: TGTGCCAGCAGCTTAGCGGCCAGGGGGCGGCTGGATGGCTACACCTTC.